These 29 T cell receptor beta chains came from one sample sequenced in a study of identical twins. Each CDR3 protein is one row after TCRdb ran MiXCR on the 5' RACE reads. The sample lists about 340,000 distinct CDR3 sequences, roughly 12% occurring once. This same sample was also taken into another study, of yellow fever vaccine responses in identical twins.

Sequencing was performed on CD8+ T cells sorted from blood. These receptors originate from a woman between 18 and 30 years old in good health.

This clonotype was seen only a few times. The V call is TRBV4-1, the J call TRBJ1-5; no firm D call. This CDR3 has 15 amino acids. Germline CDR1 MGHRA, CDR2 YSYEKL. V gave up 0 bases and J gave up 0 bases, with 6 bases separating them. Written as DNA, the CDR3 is TGCGCCAGCAGCCAAGATGCCTATAGCAATCAGCCCCAGCATTTT. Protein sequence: CASSQDAYSNQPQHF.

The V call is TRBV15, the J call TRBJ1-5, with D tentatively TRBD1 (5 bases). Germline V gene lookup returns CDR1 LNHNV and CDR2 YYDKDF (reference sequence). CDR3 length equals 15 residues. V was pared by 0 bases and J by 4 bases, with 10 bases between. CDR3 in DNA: TGTGCCACCAGCAGAGATCAGGGCAGTAATCAGCCCCAGCATTTT. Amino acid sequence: CATSRDQGSNQPQHF.

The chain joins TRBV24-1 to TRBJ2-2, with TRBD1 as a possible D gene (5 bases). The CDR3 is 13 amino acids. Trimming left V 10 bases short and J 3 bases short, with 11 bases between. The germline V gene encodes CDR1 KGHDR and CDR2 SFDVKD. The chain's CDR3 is CATGAVDTGELFF. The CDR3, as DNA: TGTGCCACTGGGGCAGTCGACACCGGGGAGCTGTTTTTT.

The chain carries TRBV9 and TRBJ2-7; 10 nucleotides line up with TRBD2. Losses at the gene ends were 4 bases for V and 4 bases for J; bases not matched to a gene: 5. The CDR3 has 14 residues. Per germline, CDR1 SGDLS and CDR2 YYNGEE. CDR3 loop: CASSLKAGGYEQYF. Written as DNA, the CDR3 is TGTGCCAGCAGCCTGAAAGCGGGAGGGTACGAGCAGTACTTC.

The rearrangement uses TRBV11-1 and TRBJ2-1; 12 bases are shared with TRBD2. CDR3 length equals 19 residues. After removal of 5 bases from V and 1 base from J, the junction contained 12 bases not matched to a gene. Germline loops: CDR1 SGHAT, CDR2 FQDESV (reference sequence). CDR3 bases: TGTGCCAGCAGCCCTAGCGGGAGGGCCGAAGATGGGTCCTACAATGAGCAGTTCTTC. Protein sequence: CASSPSGRAEDGSYNEQFF.

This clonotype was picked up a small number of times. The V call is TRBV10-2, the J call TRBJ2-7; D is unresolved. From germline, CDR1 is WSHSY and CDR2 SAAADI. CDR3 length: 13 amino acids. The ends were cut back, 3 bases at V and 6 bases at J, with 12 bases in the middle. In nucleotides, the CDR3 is TGCGCCAGCAGTGACACCGAAGAACTCGAGCAGTACGTC. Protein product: CASSDTEELEQYV.

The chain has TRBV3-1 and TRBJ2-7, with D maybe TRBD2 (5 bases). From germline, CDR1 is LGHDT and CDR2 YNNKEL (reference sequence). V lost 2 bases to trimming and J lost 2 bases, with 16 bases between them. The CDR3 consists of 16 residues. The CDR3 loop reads CASSQPPSSPPYEQYF. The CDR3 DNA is TGTGCCAGCAGCCAACCCCCCTCTAGCCCTCCCTACGAGCAGTACTTC.

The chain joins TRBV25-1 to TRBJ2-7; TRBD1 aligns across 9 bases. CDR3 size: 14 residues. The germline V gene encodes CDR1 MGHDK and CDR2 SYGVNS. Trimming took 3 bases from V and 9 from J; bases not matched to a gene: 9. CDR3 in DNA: TGTGCCAGCAGTGACCCGGGACAGGGTGCGGTGCAGTACGTC. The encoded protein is CASSDPGQGAVQYV.

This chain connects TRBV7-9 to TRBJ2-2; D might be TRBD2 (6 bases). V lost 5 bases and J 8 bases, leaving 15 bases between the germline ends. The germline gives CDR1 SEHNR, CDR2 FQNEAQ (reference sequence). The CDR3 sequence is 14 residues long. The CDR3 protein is CASSGGLLGGELFF. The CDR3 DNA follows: TGTGCCAGCAGCGGGGGACTTCTCGGAGGGGAGCTGTTTTTT. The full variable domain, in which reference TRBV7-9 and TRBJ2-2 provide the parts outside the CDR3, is DTGVSQNPRHKITKRGQNVTFRCDPISEHNRLYWYRQTLGQGPEFLTYFQNEAQLEKSRLLSDRFSAERPKGSFSTLEIQRTEQGDSAMYLCASSGGLLGGELFFGEGSRLTVL.

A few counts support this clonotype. CDR3 DNA: TGTGCCAGCAGCTTAGGGCCTAGGAATGAGGAGACCCAGTACTTC. It specifies CASSLGPRNEETQYF. The V and J genes are TRBV7-9 and TRBJ2-5, with D unclear. From germline, CDR1 is SEHNR and CDR2 FQNEAQ (reference sequence). Trimming pared 1 base from V and 5 bases from J, leaving 14 bases between. The CDR3 extends over 15 amino acids.

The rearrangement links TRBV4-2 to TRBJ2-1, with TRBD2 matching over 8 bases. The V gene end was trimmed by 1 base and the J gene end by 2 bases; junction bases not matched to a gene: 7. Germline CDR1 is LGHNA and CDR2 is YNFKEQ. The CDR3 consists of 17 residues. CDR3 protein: CASSQVRGATAYNEQFF. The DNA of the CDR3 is TGTGCCAGCAGCCAAGTGCGGGGGGCGACCGCCTACAATGAGCAGTTCTTC.

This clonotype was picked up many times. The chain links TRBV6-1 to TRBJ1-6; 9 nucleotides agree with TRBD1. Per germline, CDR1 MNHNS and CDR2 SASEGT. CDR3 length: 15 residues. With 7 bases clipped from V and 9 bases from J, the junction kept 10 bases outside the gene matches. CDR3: CASTPGQGSGSPLHF. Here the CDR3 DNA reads TGTGCCAGCACTCCTGGACAGGGGAGTGGTTCACCCCTCCACTTT.

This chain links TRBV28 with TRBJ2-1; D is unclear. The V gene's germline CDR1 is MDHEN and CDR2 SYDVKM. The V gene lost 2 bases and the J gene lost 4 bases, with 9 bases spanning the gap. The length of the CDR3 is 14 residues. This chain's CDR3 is CASSLVSLYNEQFF. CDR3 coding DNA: TGTGCCAGCAGTTTAGTCAGTCTTTACAATGAGCAGTTCTTC.

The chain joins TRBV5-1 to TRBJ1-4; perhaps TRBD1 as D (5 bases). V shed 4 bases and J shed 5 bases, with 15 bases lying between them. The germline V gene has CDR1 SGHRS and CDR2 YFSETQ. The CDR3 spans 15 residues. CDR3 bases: TGCGCCAGCAGCGATCTGGGCAGGGCGAATGAAAAACTGTTTTTT. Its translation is CASSDLGRANEKLFF.

CDR3 protein: CSARAGGISKNIQYF. DNA of the CDR3: TGCAGTGCTAGAGCGGGGGGGATTTCCAAAAACATTCAGTACTTC. The chain employs TRBV20-1 and TRBJ2-4; 8 bases map to TRBD2. This CDR3 has 15 amino acids. Germline trimming cut 1 base from V and 2 bases from J; bases unmatched to any gene: 4. Germline loops: CDR1 DFQATT, CDR2 SNEGSKA (reference sequence).

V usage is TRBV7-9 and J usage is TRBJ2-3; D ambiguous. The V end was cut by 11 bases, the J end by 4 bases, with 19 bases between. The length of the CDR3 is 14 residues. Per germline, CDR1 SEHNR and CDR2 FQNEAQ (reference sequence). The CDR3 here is CAGLPAMGPDTQYF. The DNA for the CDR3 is TGTGCCGGTCTTCCGGCTATGGGCCCAGATACGCAGTATTTT.

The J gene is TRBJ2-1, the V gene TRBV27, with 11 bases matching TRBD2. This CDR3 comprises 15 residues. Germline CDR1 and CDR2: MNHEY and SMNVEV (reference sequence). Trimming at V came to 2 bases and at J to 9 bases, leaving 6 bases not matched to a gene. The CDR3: CASSLVAGGPGEQFF. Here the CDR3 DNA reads TGTGCCAGCAGTTTAGTAGCGGGAGGGCCGGGTGAGCAGTTCTTC.

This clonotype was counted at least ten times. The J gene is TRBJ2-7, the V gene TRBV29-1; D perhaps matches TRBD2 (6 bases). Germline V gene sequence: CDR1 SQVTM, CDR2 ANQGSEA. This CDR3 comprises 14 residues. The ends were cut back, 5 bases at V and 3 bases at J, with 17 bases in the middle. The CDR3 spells CSVREERPNYEQYF. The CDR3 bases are TGCAGCGTTAGGGAGGAGCGCCCAAACTACGAGCAGTACTTC.

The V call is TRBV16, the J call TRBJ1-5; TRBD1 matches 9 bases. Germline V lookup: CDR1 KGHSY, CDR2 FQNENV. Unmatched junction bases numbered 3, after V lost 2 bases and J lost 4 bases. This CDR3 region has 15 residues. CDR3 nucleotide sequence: TGTGCCAGCAGCCAAACAGGGGGCGGTAATCAGCCCCAGCATTTT. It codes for CASSQTGGGNQPQHF.

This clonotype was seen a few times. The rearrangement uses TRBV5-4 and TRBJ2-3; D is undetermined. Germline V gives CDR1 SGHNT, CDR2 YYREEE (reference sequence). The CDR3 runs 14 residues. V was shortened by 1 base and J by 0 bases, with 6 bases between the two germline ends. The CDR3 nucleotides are TGTGCCAGCAGCTTGCCCCCAAGCACAGATACGCAGTATTTT. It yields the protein CASSLPPSTDTQYF.

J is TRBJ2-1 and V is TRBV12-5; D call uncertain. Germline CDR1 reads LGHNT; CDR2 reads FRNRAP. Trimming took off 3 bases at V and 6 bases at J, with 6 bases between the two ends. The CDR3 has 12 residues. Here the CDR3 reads CASGFAVNEQFF. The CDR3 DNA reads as TGTGCTAGTGGTTTTGCCGTCAATGAGCAGTTCTTC.

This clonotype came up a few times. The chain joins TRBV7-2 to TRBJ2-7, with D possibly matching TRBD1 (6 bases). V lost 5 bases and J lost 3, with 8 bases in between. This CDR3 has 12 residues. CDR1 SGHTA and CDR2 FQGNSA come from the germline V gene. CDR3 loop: CASSATGYEQYV. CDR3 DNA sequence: TGTGCCAGCAGCGCGACAGGCTACGAGCAGTACGTC.

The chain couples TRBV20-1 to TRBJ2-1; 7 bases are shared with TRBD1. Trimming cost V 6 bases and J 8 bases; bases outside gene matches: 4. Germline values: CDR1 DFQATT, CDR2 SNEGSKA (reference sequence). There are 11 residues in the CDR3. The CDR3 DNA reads TGCAGTGCAACAGGGGTGGATGAGCAGTTCTTC. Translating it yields CSATGVDEQFF.

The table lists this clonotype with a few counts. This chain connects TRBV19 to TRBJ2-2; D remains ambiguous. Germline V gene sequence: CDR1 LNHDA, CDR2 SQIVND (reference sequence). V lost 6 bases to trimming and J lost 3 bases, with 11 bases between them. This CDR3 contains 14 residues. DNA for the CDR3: TGTGCCAGTAGACCCAATGGGTACACCGGGGAGCTGTTTTTT. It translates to CASRPNGYTGELFF.

The CDR3 sequence: CASSLVSRGGNQPQHF. DNA of the CDR3: TGTGCCAGCAGTTTAGTATCCAGGGGTGGCAATCAGCCCCAGCATTTT. The chain is built from TRBV12-3 or TRBV12-4 and TRBJ1-5, with a tentative D call TRBD1 (6 bases). There are 16 residues in the CDR3. V lost 1 base, J lost 2 bases, and 12 bases lay in between.

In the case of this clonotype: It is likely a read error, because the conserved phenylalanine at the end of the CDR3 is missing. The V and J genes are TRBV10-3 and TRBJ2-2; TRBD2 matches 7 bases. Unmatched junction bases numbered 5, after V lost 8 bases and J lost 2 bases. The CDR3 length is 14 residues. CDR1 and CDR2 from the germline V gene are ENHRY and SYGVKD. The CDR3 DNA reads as TGTGCCATCCTCCGGGGGGATAACACCGGGGAGCTGTTTTTG. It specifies CAILRGDNTGELFL.

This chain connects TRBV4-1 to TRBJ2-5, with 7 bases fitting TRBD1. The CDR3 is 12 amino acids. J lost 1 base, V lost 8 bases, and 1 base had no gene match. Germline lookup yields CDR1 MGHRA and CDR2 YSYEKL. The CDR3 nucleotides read TGCGCCAGCCGACAGGGCCAAGAGACCCAGTACTTC. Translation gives CASRQGQETQYF.

This CDR3 is CASSAGEGSTDTQYF. As DNA, the CDR3 is TGTGCCAGCAGTGCAGGGGAAGGAAGCACAGATACGCAGTATTTT. This chain joins TRBV9 and TRBJ2-3; TRBD1 might be the D (6 bases). From germline, CDR1 is SGDLS and CDR2 YYNGEE. Trimming took 5 bases from V and 0 from J, leaving 13 bases between them. The CDR3 length is 15 residues.

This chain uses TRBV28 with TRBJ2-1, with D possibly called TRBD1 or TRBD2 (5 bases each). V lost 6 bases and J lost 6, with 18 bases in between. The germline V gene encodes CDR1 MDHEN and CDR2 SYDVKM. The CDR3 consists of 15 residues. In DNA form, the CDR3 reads TGTGCCAGCAGGGGGTTCGAGGGGCCGGTCAATGAGCAGTTCTTC. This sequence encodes CASRGFEGPVNEQFF.